The 20 T cell receptor beta chains below were found in one sample sequenced in a study of blood T cells in healthy people across ages. A J-beta primer mix and a sample-barcoded 5' primer were used in a second PCR of roughly 6 to 12 cycles. TCRdb itself ran the 5' RACE reads through MiXCR, one entry per CDR3 protein. Of about a million distinct CDR3 sequences in the sample, roughly 48% were seen once. Sequencing input: blood. The receptor source for this set is a man aged 30 to 45 in good health.

This clonotype was detected a few times. The gene calls are TRBV20-1 and TRBJ2-3, with D possibly matching TRBD1 (5 bases). The CDR3 has 12 amino acids. From germline, CDR1 is DFQATT and CDR2 SNEGSKA (reference sequence). Trimming shortened V by 3 bases and J by 9 bases, and 13 bases separated the two germline ends. CDR3 nucleotide sequence: TGCAGTGCTAGGACAGCTTCGCGCACGCAGTATTTT. This encodes CSARTASRTQYF.

This clonotype was observed a few times. This sequence joins TRBV2 and TRBJ2-5; no reliable D call. Trimming pared 3 bases from V and 5 bases from J, leaving 16 bases between. In germline, CDR1 is SNHLY, CDR2 FYNNEI. This CDR3 region has 15 residues. Here the CDR3 reads CASSEPARRAETQYF. The CDR3 region has the DNA TGTGCCAGCAGTGAGCCCGCTCGGAGAGCGGAGACCCAGTACTTC.

In its sample, this clonotype was seen a few times. The chain is built from TRBV3-1 and TRBJ1-2; 7 nucleotides match TRBD1. In germline, CDR1 is LGHDT, CDR2 YNNKEL (reference sequence). CDR3 length equals 17 residues. V shed 5 bases, J shed 3 bases, and the junction held 15 bases outside the gene matches. CDR3 region: CASSNPAGFRGYYGYTF. DNA of the CDR3: TGTGCCAGCAGCAACCCAGCGGGATTCAGGGGGTACTATGGCTACACCTTC.

This clonotype was detected a few times. In DNA, the CDR3 is TGCAGTGCTAGTGACCCGGGACGGGCCACTGAAGCTTTCTTT. Its translation: CSASDPGRATEAFF. The chain uses TRBV20-1 and TRBJ1-1; D is possibly TRBD1 (5 bases). The germline V gene has CDR1 DFQATT and CDR2 SNEGSKA (reference sequence). V lost 3 bases and J lost 4, with 15 bases in between. The CDR3 covers 14 residues.

Points on this clonotype: A junction end diverges from the germline sequence, so it may reflect a read error. V and J are TRBV5-1 and TRBJ2-6, with D perhaps TRBD1 (5 bases). Looked up from germline, CDR1 is SGHRS and CDR2 is YFSETQ. This CDR3 is built from 15 residues. The DNA for the CDR3 is TGCGCCAGCGGTATCCAGGGATCTGGGGCCAACGTCCCGACTTTC. Translating gives CASGIQGSGANVPTF. Looking up the rest from reference TRBV5-1 and TRBJ2-6 gives the full variable domain: KAGVTQTPRYLIKTRGQQVTLSCSPISGHRSVSWYQQTPGQGLQFLFEYFSETQRNKGNFPGRFSGRQFSNSRSEMNVSTLELGDSALYLCASGIQGSGANVPTFGAGSRLTVL.

Comment on this clonotype: This may be a read error, as it is one base from a much larger clone. The gene calls are TRBV4-2 and TRBJ2-5; 9 positions agree with TRBD2. The assigned J gene may be wrong: the sequence end matches TRBJ2-7 better. Per germline, CDR1 LGHNA and CDR2 YNFKEQ. The CDR3 sequence is 15 residues long. The CDR3, as DNA: TGTGCCAGCAGCCAAGAGGCGGGGGGGGACTACGAGCAGTACGTC. Translating it yields CASSQEAGGDYEQYV.

This clonotype turned up a few times. The V and J genes are TRBV27 and TRBJ2-5; D might be TRBD1 (7 bases). Germline V gene lookup returns CDR1 MNHEY and CDR2 SMNVEV (reference sequence). V was clipped by 0 bases and J by 1 base, with 12 bases between them. The CDR3 is 16 amino acids. The CDR3 DNA reads TGTGCCAGCAGTTTATCCTGGGGGGACAGCCAAGAGACCCAGTACTTC. It yields the protein CASSLSWGDSQETQYF.

This clonotype was seen a single time. The chain recombines TRBV12-3 or TRBV12-4 with TRBJ2-3, with 9 bases matching TRBD2. This CDR3 is built from 15 residues. Losses at the gene ends were 3 bases for V and 6 bases for J; bases not matched to a gene: 7. This CDR3 is CASSLFSGGSDTQYF. CDR3 in DNA: TGTGCCAGCAGTTTGTTTAGCGGGGGCTCTGATACGCAGTATTTT.

The CDR3, as DNA: TGTGCCAGCAGTCCTGACCGCGAAACTAATGAAAAACTGTTTTTT. Its protein product is CASSPDRETNEKLFF. J is TRBJ1-4 and V is TRBV28; D is unresolved. Germline V CDR1 and CDR2: MDHEN, SYDVKM. CDR3 length: 15 residues. V lost 5 bases and J 1 base, leaving 11 bases between the germline ends.

The J gene is TRBJ1-1, the V gene TRBV30, with TRBD1 as a possible D gene (6 bases). V lost 1 base and J lost 1, with 13 bases in between. The CDR3 runs to 15 residues. The germline V gene has CDR1 GTSNPN and CDR2 SVGIG (reference sequence). The CDR3 here is CAWSAIQGRNTEAFF. The CDR3 DNA is TGTGCCTGGAGTGCAATTCAGGGGAGGAACACTGAAGCTTTCTTT.

This clonotype was observed many times. The J gene is TRBJ2-5, the V gene TRBV7-9; weak D call: TRBD2 (6 bases). With 6 bases removed from V and 11 bases from J, the gap between germline ends came to 16 bases. CDR3 length: 12 residues. CDR1 SEHNR and CDR2 FQNEAQ come from the germline V gene (reference sequence). This chain's CDR3 is CASSLGSGEQYF. The CDR3 DNA sequence: TGTGCCAGCAGTTTGGGGTCGGGGGAGCAGTACTTC.

This clonotype came up a few times. The chain carries TRBV4-3 and TRBJ2-7; possibly TRBD1 for D (6 bases). This CDR3 has 17 residues. Germline V gene lookup returns CDR1 LGHNA and CDR2 YSLEER. The V end lost 0 bases, the J end lost 6 bases, and 21 bases lay between the germline ends. The DNA for the CDR3 is TGCGCCAGCAGCCAAGATAGAACAGGGAAAGGTCTCAGCGAGCAGTACTTC. Translation gives CASSQDRTGKGLSEQYF.

This chain uses TRBV10-3 with TRBJ2-7; unclear D gene. The CDR3 extends over 14 amino acids. Trimming left V 5 bases short and J 2 bases short, with 13 bases between. Germline V gives CDR1 ENHRY, CDR2 SYGVKD. The DNA for the CDR3 is TGTGCCATCAGTTTAACTACTGGGACCTACGAGCAGTACTTC. Protein sequence: CAISLTTGTYEQYF.

This clonotype was detected a few times. The junction does not match germline at one end; this may be a read error. The V and J genes are TRBV27 and TRBJ1-5; D remains unclear. The CDR3 spans 14 residues. Germline V CDR1 and CDR2: MNHEY, SMNVEV (reference sequence). The CDR3 DNA is TGTGCCAGCAGTATATCCTTGGGCAATCAGCCCCAGCATTTT. It yields the protein CASSISLGNQPQHF.

The V and J genes are TRBV4-3 and TRBJ2-3; maybe TRBD1 (6 bases). CDR3 size: 16 residues. Germline V CDR1 and CDR2: LGHNA, YSLEER. V lost 6 bases and J 2 bases, leaving 18 bases between the germline ends. CDR3 region: CASSRSRGFSTDTQYF. The CDR3 nucleotides read TGCGCCAGCAGTCGAAGCAGGGGCTTCTCCACAGATACGCAGTATTTT.

This clonotype came up many times. V gene TRBV29-1 combines with J gene TRBJ2-1, with D tentatively TRBD1 (6 bases). V lost 3 bases and J lost 6, with 12 bases in between. Germline assignment: CDR1 SQVTM and CDR2 ANQGSEA. The CDR3 has 13 residues. The CDR3 DNA reads as TGCAGCGTTGAGGACAGCGGATTCAATGAGCAGTTCTTC. It yields the protein CSVEDSGFNEQFF.

The chain combines TRBV20-1 with TRBJ2-4; D possibly corresponds to TRBD1 (5 bases). The length of the CDR3 is 14 residues. V was shortened by 0 bases and J by 9 bases, with 15 bases between the two germline ends. Germline CDR1 DFQATT, CDR2 SNEGSKA (reference sequence). CDR3 DNA sequence: TGCAGTGCTAGAGATCCAGGGAACATTTCCATTCAGTACTTC. Translated, it gives CSARDPGNISIQYF.

The rearrangement uses TRBV3-1 and TRBJ1-6; 7 nucleotides line up with TRBD1. V dropped 6 bases and J dropped 0; count of bases not matched to a gene: 2. CDR1 is LGHDT, CDR2 YNNKEL, per germline (reference sequence). CDR3 length: 15 residues. CDR3 in DNA: TGTGCCAGCAGACAGGGGAGCTCCTATAATTCACCCCTCCACTTT. Translation: CASRQGSSYNSPLHF.

In its sample, this clonotype was seen a few times. The chain links TRBV20-1 to TRBJ2-7; 9 nucleotides align to TRBD2. The length of the CDR3 is 14 residues. The germline V gene encodes CDR1 DFQATT and CDR2 SNEGSKA (reference sequence). J gave up 3 bases and V 3 bases, and 6 bases lay outside the gene matches. The CDR3 nucleotides read TGCAGTGCTAGTTTAGCGGGGGCCCTCTACGAGCAGTACTTC. This sequence encodes CSASLAGALYEQYF.

This clonotype was seen only a few times. V is TRBV5-5 and J is TRBJ2-5; TRBD1 agrees at 9 bases. With the DNA end fitting TRBJ2-7 better, the J assignment may be wrong. From germline, CDR1 is SGHKS and CDR2 YYEKEE (reference sequence). The CDR3 totals 15 residues. CDR3 bases: TGTGCCAGCAGAGTAAATGGACAGGGGCGATACGAGCAGTACTTC. Residues: CASRVNGQGRYEQYF.